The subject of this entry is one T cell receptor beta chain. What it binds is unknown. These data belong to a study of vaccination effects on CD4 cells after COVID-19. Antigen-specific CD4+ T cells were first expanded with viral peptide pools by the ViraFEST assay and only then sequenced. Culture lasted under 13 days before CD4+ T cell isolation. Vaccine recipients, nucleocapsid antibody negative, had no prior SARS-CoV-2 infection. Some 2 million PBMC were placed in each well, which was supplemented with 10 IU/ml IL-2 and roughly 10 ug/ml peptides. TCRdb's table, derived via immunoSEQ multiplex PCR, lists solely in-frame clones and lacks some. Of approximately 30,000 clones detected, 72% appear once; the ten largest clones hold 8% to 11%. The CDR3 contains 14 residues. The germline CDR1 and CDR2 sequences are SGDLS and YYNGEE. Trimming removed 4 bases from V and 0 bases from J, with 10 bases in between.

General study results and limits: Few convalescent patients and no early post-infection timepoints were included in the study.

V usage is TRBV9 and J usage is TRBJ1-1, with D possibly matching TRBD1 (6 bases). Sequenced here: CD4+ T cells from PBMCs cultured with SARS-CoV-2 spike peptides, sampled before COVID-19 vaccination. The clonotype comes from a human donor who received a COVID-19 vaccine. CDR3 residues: CASSRGGMNTEAFF. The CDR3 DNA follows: TGTGCCAGCAGCCGAGGGGGTATGAACACTGAAGCTTTCTTT.